This T cell receptor (beta chain) was sequenced during a study of molecular identifiers for immune sequencing clone quantification. Study summary: Within a replicate experiment, RNA obtained from either 20,000 or 100,000 naive CD8 cells was divided into five aliquots, and four of those aliquots were then sequenced.

This clonotype was observed a few times. CDR3 length: 15 amino acids. V dropped 5 bases and J dropped 7 bases, with 20 bases sitting between them. Germline CDR1 reads SEHNR; CDR2 reads FQNEAQ (reference sequence). Each library that profiled naive CD8 cells came from roughly 20,000 to 1,000,000 sorted cells with 10%, 30% or 50% RNA. Sorting defined naive CD8 T cells as CD8+CD4-CCR7+CD45RA+. Library preparation followed earlier protocols using designated TCR primers. TCRdb called the PCR reads again in MiXCR, with one record for every CDR3 protein. Of more than 450,000 distinct CDR3 sequences in the sample, about a quarter were seen once.

This sequence originates from a human donor in good health. Some libraries in this study had Jurkat cell RNA spiked in. The sample was naive CD8+ T cells from blood, with Jurkat cell RNA spiked in. Subset given: FACS-sorted CD8+CD4-CCR7+CD45RA+ naive T cells. V gene TRBV7-9 combines with J gene TRBJ2-5, with D possibly being TRBD1 (5 bases). CDR3 DNA sequence: TGTGCCAGCAGCGATAAGGGTACCCCCAGGGTGACCCAGTACTTC. Its protein is CASSDKGTPRVTQYF.